This entry lists 30 T cell receptor beta chains sequenced from one sample in a study of T cell changes during pregnancy in multiple sclerosis. Assay: immunoSEQ multiplex PCR; the TCRdb copy retains only in-frame clones and omits some. The repertoire holds approximately 31,000 clones, with just over 90% as singletons. The sample consisted of CD8+ T cells from peripheral blood mononuclear cells, taken in the second trimester of pregnancy. The receptor source for this set is a female donor with multiple sclerosis, enrolled in a pregnancy study.

The V and J genes are TRBV6-5 and TRBJ2-5; 9 bases match TRBD2. This CDR3 has 15 residues. Germline V lookup: CDR1 MNHEY, CDR2 SVGAGI. Trimming at V came to 2 bases and at J to 5 bases, leaving 6 bases not matched to a gene. CDR3 loop: CASSYVAGAPETQYF. CDR3 DNA sequence: TGTGCCAGCAGTTACGTAGCGGGAGCTCCGGAGACCCAGTACTTC.

The chain is built from TRBV4-3 and TRBJ2-1; no clear D gene. This CDR3 comprises 14 residues. The germline gives CDR1 LGHNA, CDR2 YSLEER. V was trimmed by 1 base and J by 6 bases, leaving 10 bases between them. Here the CDR3 DNA reads TGCGCCAGCAGCCAAGTTGTGTCGGGCAATGAGCAGTTCTTC. This gives the protein CASSQVVSGNEQFF.

Details on this clone: A much larger clonotype is one base distant, so this may be a read error. The V call is TRBV6-4, the J call TRBJ2-3, with 10 bases fitting TRBD2. Trimming removed 2 bases from V and 2 bases from J; junction bases left unmatched: 1. CDR3 length equals 15 residues. The germline V gene encodes CDR1 MRHNA and CDR2 SNTAGT. The CDR3 nucleotides read TGTGCCAGCAGTGACGGGACTAGCGACACAGATACGCAGTATTTT. It is translated as CASSDGTSDTDTQYF.

The chain recombines TRBV7-4 with TRBJ1-1; 7 bases line up with TRBD1. V lost 3 bases, J lost 0 bases, and 4 bases stayed unmatched. The length of the CDR3 is 15 residues. Germline V gives CDR1 SGHVT, CDR2 SQSDAQ. CDR3: CASSFYQGVNTEAFF. The CDR3 bases are TGTGCCAGCAGCTTTTATCAGGGGGTGAACACTGAAGCTTTCTTT.

This clone was observed once. The J gene is TRBJ1-2, the V gene TRBV6-6, with 7 bases fitting TRBD1. With V trimmed by 5 bases and J by 7 bases, 13 bases remained unmatched. CDR1 and CDR2 (germline): MNHNY, SVGAGI (reference sequence). The CDR3 consists of 15 residues. Here the CDR3 reads CASSKPTGNVLGYTF. The CDR3 region has the DNA TGTGCCAGCAGTAAACCGACAGGGAACGTGCTTGGCTACACCTTC.

DNA of the CDR3: TGTGCCAGTAGTAGATTGGAAGGACTAGCCTACGAGCAGTACTTC. Protein: CASSRLEGLAYEQYF. The chain carries TRBV19 and TRBJ2-7; 7 nucleotides line up with TRBD2. The CDR3 has 15 residues. V shed 4 bases, J shed 2 bases, and the junction held 8 bases outside the gene matches. CDR1 and CDR2 from the germline V gene are LNHDA and SQIVND (reference sequence).

The table lists this clone with a few counts. The CDR3: CAITKDRDYEQYF. The CDR3 nucleotides read TGTGCCATCACCAAAGACAGGGACTACGAGCAGTACTTC. The chain employs TRBV10-3 and TRBJ2-7; TRBD1 matches at 7 bases. The CDR3 is 13 residues long. J was trimmed by 3 bases and V by 7 bases; bases with no gene match: 6. Germline loops: CDR1 ENHRY, CDR2 SYGVKD.

This clone showed up just a few times. The chain's CDR3 is CASSLTDTAGGELFF. The CDR3 nucleotides are TGTGCCAGCAGCTTAACAGACACTGCCGGCGGGGAGCTGTTTTTT. The chain has TRBV7-9 and TRBJ2-2; no firm D call. The CDR3 loop spans 15 amino acids. Germline CDR1 reads SEHNR; CDR2 reads FQNEAQ (reference sequence). V lost 2 bases and J lost 7, with 14 bases in between.

CDR3 DNA: TGTGCCAGCAGTTGGGAGAGGACAGGCATCCCCCCCAACTATGGCTACACCTTC. Translated: CASSWERTGIPPNYGYTF. V usage is TRBV28 and J usage is TRBJ1-2, with TRBD1 identical over 7 bases. CDR3 length equals 18 residues. Germline V gene sequence: CDR1 MDHEN, CDR2 SYDVKM. V gave up 4 bases and J gave up 2 bases; unmatched junction bases: 16.

The chain combines TRBV27 with TRBJ2-2, with 8 bases aligning to TRBD1. The CDR3 contains 17 residues. Germline loops: CDR1 MNHEY, CDR2 SMNVEV (reference sequence). Germline trimming cut 1 base from V and 0 bases from J; bases unmatched to any gene: 4. CDR3 sequence: CASSLWWGQANTGELFF. CDR3 nucleotides: TGTGCCAGCAGTTTATGGTGGGGACAGGCGAACACCGGGGAGCTGTTTTTT.

This clone has just one count. V gene TRBV11-2 combines with J gene TRBJ2-1; TRBD1 aligns across 7 bases. Per germline, CDR1 SGHAT and CDR2 FQNNGV. V trimming: 5 bases; J trimming: 2 bases; junction bases outside the gene matches: 9. The CDR3 is made up of 16 amino acids. The CDR3 DNA sequence: TGTGCCAGCAGCACCGTAGACAGGGTAACCTACAATGAGCAGTTCTTC. Protein: CASSTVDRVTYNEQFF.

Written as DNA, the CDR3 is TGTGCCAGTAGTTCCCTGGAGGGACTCTCCTACGAGCAGTACTTC. This translates into CASSSLEGLSYEQYF. V and J are TRBV19 and TRBJ2-7; tentative D call: TRBD2 (6 bases). V gave up 5 bases and J gave up 0 bases, with 14 bases separating them. The CDR3 runs to 15 residues. Per germline, CDR1 LNHDA and CDR2 SQIVND (reference sequence).

This chain links TRBV4-1 with TRBJ2-2; TRBD1 might be the D (5 bases). The CDR3 is made up of 16 amino acids. The V gene's germline CDR1 is MGHRA and CDR2 YSYEKL. Trimming left V 3 bases short and J 0 bases short, with 11 bases between. This CDR3 is CASSHGTGTNTGELFF. CDR3 DNA sequence: TGCGCCAGCAGCCACGGTACAGGAACGAACACCGGGGAGCTGTTTTTT.

V gene TRBV27 combines with J gene TRBJ2-1, with 9 bases that match TRBD1. V lost 4 bases, J lost 0 bases, and 10 bases stayed unmatched. Germline-derived CDR1 and CDR2 are MNHEY and SMNVEV (reference sequence). This CDR3 is built from 18 residues. In nucleotides, the CDR3 is TGTGCCAGCAGTTACCTAACCGGGACAGGGAGCTCCTACAATGAGCAGTTCTTC. Translating it yields CASSYLTGTGSSYNEQFF.

This sequence joins TRBV18 and TRBJ2-7; TRBD2 aligns across 11 bases. Looked up from germline, CDR1 is KGHSH and CDR2 is LQKENI. CDR3 length equals 19 residues. Trimming at V came to 3 bases and at J to 6 bases, leaving 19 bases not matched to a gene. For the CDR3, the DNA is TGTGCCAGCTCACCCCCGCCTTCCTATACTAGCGGGAGTCGCGGCGAGCAGTACTTC. Residues: CASSPPPSYTSGSRGEQYF.

This clone showed up just once. The CDR3 bases are TGTGCCAGTAGTATGCGGACAGAGGACGGCGGTCAGCCCCAGCATTTT. Residues: CASSMRTEDGGQPQHF. The chain has TRBV19 and TRBJ1-5; D might be TRBD1 (6 bases). Trimming took off 3 bases at V and 6 bases at J, with 18 bases between the two ends. CDR1 and CDR2 (germline): LNHDA, SQIVND (reference sequence). The CDR3 covers 16 residues.

The chain carries TRBV2 and TRBJ2-4; 14 bases match TRBD2. Germline lookup yields CDR1 SNHLY and CDR2 FYNNEI. The CDR3 spans 17 residues. The J segment lost 3 bases and the V segment lost 7 bases, leaving 8 bases of the junction unmatched. CDR3 protein: CASTPGLAGGIKNIQYF. The CDR3 DNA sequence: TGTGCCAGCACCCCCGGACTAGCGGGAGGAATCAAAAACATTCAGTACTTC.

The chain couples TRBV9 to TRBJ2-1; TRBD2 might be the D (6 bases). V was trimmed by 3 bases and J by 8 bases, leaving 15 bases between them. This CDR3 contains 14 residues. Germline V gene lookup returns CDR1 SGDLS and CDR2 YYNGEE. DNA of the CDR3: TGTGCCAGCAGCGCTGGAGGGACTTACCATGAGCAGTTCTTC. Protein sequence: CASSAGGTYHEQFF.

The V and J genes are TRBV4-1 and TRBJ2-1; the D gene is possibly TRBD2 (6 bases). The CDR3 runs to 16 residues. V lost 0 bases and J lost 2, with 11 bases in between. The V gene's germline CDR1 is MGHRA and CDR2 YSYEKL. The CDR3 DNA reads as TGCGCCAGCAGCCAAGAAGGAGGGGACCCCTACAATGAGCAGTTCTTC. Encoded protein: CASSQEGGDPYNEQFF.

The chain combines TRBV27 with TRBJ2-3; D might be TRBD2 (7 bases). Germline V lookup: CDR1 MNHEY, CDR2 SMNVEV (reference sequence). Trimming left V 4 bases short and J 12 bases short, with 26 bases between. The CDR3 runs 16 residues. In DNA, the CDR3 is TGTGCCAGCAGTTCAAATCCCTGGACAGCGGGAATGGCACAGTATTTT. Translation: CASSSNPWTAGMAQYF.

V usage is TRBV4-1 and J usage is TRBJ2-7, with 11 bases aligning to TRBD2. V lost 2 bases, J lost 0 bases, and 0 bases stayed unmatched. The CDR3 covers 15 residues. The germline V gene encodes CDR1 MGHRA and CDR2 YSYEKL. CDR3 nucleotide sequence: TGCGCCAGCAGCCAACTAGCGGGGGGCTCCTACGAGCAGTACTTC. Its protein is CASSQLAGGSYEQYF.

This clone was detected only once. This chain joins TRBV2 and TRBJ2-1; 11 positions match TRBD2. CDR1 and CDR2 (germline): SNHLY, FYNNEI. Trimming cost V 5 bases and J 4 bases; bases outside gene matches: 13. The length of the CDR3 is 18 residues. CDR3 DNA sequence: TGTGCCAGCAGTCGCACTAGCGGGAGAATCGGTTTATACAATGAGCAGTTCTTC. This codes for CASSRTSGRIGLYNEQFF.

This rearrangement joins TRBV13 to TRBJ2-1, with a weak D call TRBD2 (6 bases). V was trimmed by 5 bases and J by 4 bases, leaving 18 bases between them. The CDR3 contains 16 residues. The germline V gene encodes CDR1 PRHDT and CDR2 FYEKMQ (reference sequence). The CDR3 sequence: CASSPEGSGLYNEQFF. CDR3 nucleotides: TGTGCCAGCAGCCCGGAGGGTAGCGGACTTTACAATGAGCAGTTCTTC.

The V gene is TRBV5-5, the J gene TRBJ2-7; the D gene is possibly TRBD1 (6 bases). With 4 bases removed from V and 1 base from J, the gap between germline ends came to 12 bases. This CDR3 has 14 residues. The germline V gene has CDR1 SGHKS and CDR2 YYEKEE (reference sequence). DNA for the CDR3: TGTGCCAGCAGCACAGGGACGTCGTCCTACGAGCAGTACTTC. Residues: CASSTGTSSYEQYF. Complete variable domain (other parts from reference TRBV5-5 and TRBJ2-7): DAGVTQSPTHLIKTRGQQVTLRCSPISGHKSVSWYQQVLGQGPQFIFQYYEKEERGRGNFPDRFSARQFPNYSSELNVNALLLGDSALYLCASSTGTSSYEQYFGPGTRLTVT.

V is TRBV7-9 and J is TRBJ2-1; TRBD2 matches 8 bases. CDR3 length equals 15 residues. Looked up from germline, CDR1 is SEHNR and CDR2 is FQNEAQ (reference sequence). Losses at the gene ends were 5 bases for V and 9 bases for J; bases not matched to a gene: 12. The CDR3 bases are TGTGCCAGCAGCCCGCCCGGGACTAGTATTCGTGAGCAGTTCTTC. Its translation is CASSPPGTSIREQFF.

This chain links TRBV30 with TRBJ2-2; D gene ambiguous. Germline V gene lookup returns CDR1 GTSNPN and CDR2 SVGIG (reference sequence). The V gene lost 4 bases and the J gene lost 3 bases, with 9 bases spanning the gap. The CDR3 has 13 residues. The CDR3 region is CAWTEMDTGELFF. The CDR3 DNA sequence: TGTGCCTGGACGGAGATGGACACCGGGGAGCTGTTTTTT.

The rearrangement links TRBV29-1 to TRBJ2-3; tentatively, D is TRBD2 (6 bases). CDR3 length: 16 residues. V lost 6 bases, J lost 5 bases, and 24 bases lay in between. CDR1 is SQVTM, CDR2 ANQGSEA, per germline. The CDR3 bases are TGCAGCGTCCGACTAGTTCCAGGTCTTAATGGAGATACGCAGTATTTT. Its translation: CSVRLVPGLNGDTQYF.

This chain uses TRBV10-3 with TRBJ2-7; 7 bases line up with TRBD2. This CDR3 contains 14 residues. Germline CDR1 ENHRY, CDR2 SYGVKD. J lost 7 bases, V lost 0 bases, and 6 bases had no gene match. CDR3 loop: CAISESYGEGEQYF. In DNA, the CDR3 is TGTGCCATCAGTGAGTCGTACGGGGAGGGGGAGCAGTACTTC.

The J gene is TRBJ1-2, the V gene TRBV5-5, with 8 bases aligning to TRBD1. This CDR3 has 14 residues. The junction had 2 bases not matched to a gene; V was cut back by 0 bases and J by 4 bases. Germline CDR1 reads SGHKS; CDR2 reads YYEKEE (reference sequence). The CDR3 DNA sequence: TGTGCCAGCAGCTTGGCCACAGGGGGCTATGGCTACACCTTC. It codes for CASSLATGGYGYTF.

About this clone: This sample includes further DNA sequences coding for the same CDR3. The genes are TRBV4-1 and TRBJ2-7, with 13 bases fitting TRBD2. V lost 3 bases and J lost 4; bases outside the gene matches: 0. The germline V gene encodes CDR1 MGHRA and CDR2 YSYEKL. The CDR3 contains 14 residues. CDR3 in amino acids: CASSQGLAGYEQYF. The DNA of the CDR3 is TGCGCCAGCAGCCAGGGACTAGCGGGATACGAGCAGTACTTC.